The T cell receptor (beta chain) under discussion was sequenced for a study of T cells in Graves' hyperthyroidism and ophthalmopathy. Before ophthalmopathy appeared, progressors gave blood at initial hyperthyroidism diagnosis. Trimming took off 0 bases at V and 3 bases at J, with 12 bases between the two ends. CDR1 is SGHRS, CDR2 YFSETQ, per germline. This CDR3 has 15 amino acids. This clonotype was recorded at least ten times. What it recognizes is unknown. Researchers took RNA transcripts and amplified the TCR beta CDR3 regions from them. The HTBI primer set was used in a first-round RT-PCR of the TCR CDR3. Each CDR3 protein is one row after TCRdb ran MiXCR on the multiplex PCR reads. The table lists some 370,000 distinct CDR3 sequences, 17% of them singletons. The study, taken as a whole, reports: Patients with ophthalmopathy were separated from those with stable hyperthyroidism by a 13 V-J model. Within blood appeared most thyroid clonotypes that had expanded above 0.001. Before onset, ophthalmopathy was predicted by the model a median approximately 6.5 months earlier.

This chain connects TRBV5-1 to TRBJ1-2, with D possibly being TRBD1 (5 bases). Sequencing was done on a sample of blood. This clonotype was obtained from a woman aged 25-40 years with Graves' hyperthyroidism that later progressed to Graves' ophthalmopathy. For the CDR3, the DNA is TGCGCCAGCAGCTTGGGGGGCAGGGACGACTATGGCTACACCTTC. It codes for CASSLGGRDDYGYTF.